Presented here are 7 T cell receptor beta chains from one specimen sequenced in a study of cytomegalovirus exposure and HLA in healthy donors (dated 2017 in TCRdb). Library generation was performed with the immunoSEQ multiplex PCR assay. A mixture of 60 forward primers for TCR Vbeta segments and 13 reverse primers for TCR Jbeta segments was used in the multiplex PCR. Not all clones reach the TCRdb copy of this immuneACCESS table, which keeps in-frame sequences only. Checked studies attribute under half of the gap to unresolved V genes and leave the rest unexplained. For this sample the table gives 130,000 to 150,000 clones, of which roughly three quarters were detected only once. Roughly 4.6% of the sample belongs to the ten largest clones. Input material: PBMCs. Receptor source: a woman in her forties or fifties in good health and CMV-seronegative.

The chain links TRBV12-5 to TRBJ2-1; TRBD1 might be the D (7 bases). This CDR3 is built from 18 residues. V lost 3 bases to trimming and J lost 7 bases, with 25 bases between them. CDR1 and CDR2 from the germline V gene are LGHNT and FRNRAP. CDR3 nucleotides: TGTGCTAGTGGTTTCATCCCCCTCGGACAGGCGGGGTCGAATGAGCAGTTCTTC. Protein sequence: CASGFIPLGQAGSNEQFF. Full variable domain (outside the CDR3, taken from reference TRBV12-5 and TRBJ2-1): DARVTQTPRHKVTEMGQEVTMRCQPILGHNTVFWYRQTMMQGLELLAYFRNRAPLDDSGMPKDRFSAEMPDATLATLKIQPSEPRDSAVYFCASGFIPLGQAGSNEQFFGPGTRLTVL.

The chain links TRBV5-5 to TRBJ1-1; D gene uncertain. V was trimmed by 0 bases and J by 0 bases, leaving 9 bases between them. Looked up from germline, CDR1 is SGHKS and CDR2 is YYEKEE (reference sequence). The CDR3 totals 15 residues. The CDR3 DNA follows: TGTGCCAGCAGCTTGGTTGGGCACATGAACACTGAAGCTTTCTTT. It translates to CASSLVGHMNTEAFF.

The rearrangement joins TRBV5-1 to TRBJ1-4; 8 bases are shared with TRBD1. The CDR3 sequence is 15 residues long. With V trimmed by 3 bases and J by 5 bases, 6 bases remained unmatched. Germline V gene lookup returns CDR1 SGHRS and CDR2 YFSETQ. The CDR3 loop is CASSSRQGRNEKLFF. For the CDR3, the DNA is TGCGCCAGCAGCTCAAGACAGGGGAGAAATGAAAAACTGTTTTTT.

V usage is TRBV7-2 and J usage is TRBJ2-5; 8 nucleotides align to TRBD1. Unmatched junction bases numbered 7, after V lost 3 bases and J lost 4 bases. There are 15 residues in the CDR3. Germline V gene lookup returns CDR1 SGHTA and CDR2 FQGNSA. The CDR3 DNA is TGTGCCAGCAGCTTCGACAGGGGTAGTCGAGAGACCCAGTACTTC. Translating it yields CASSFDRGSRETQYF. Full variable domain (missing parts from reference TRBV7-2 and TRBJ2-5): GAGVSQSPSNKVTEKGKDVELRCDPISGHTALYWYRQSLGQGLEFLIYFQGNSAPDKSGLPSDRFSAERTGGSVSTLTIQRTQQEDSAVYLCASSFDRGSRETQYFGPGTRLLVL.

Points on this clone: A junction boundary mismatches the germline segment, possibly from a read error. The gene calls are TRBV5-1 and TRBJ1-6, with D uncertain. CDR1 is SGHRS and CDR2 is YFSETQ in the germline V gene. The CDR3 totals 14 residues. This CDR3 reads CASSPSRQNSLLHF. CDR3 in DNA: TGCGCCAGCTCCCCCAGCAGGCAGAATTCACTCCTCCACTTT.

The chain has TRBV7-2 and TRBJ2-5, with TRBD2 matching over 7 bases. This CDR3 has 14 residues. Germline loops: CDR1 SGHTA, CDR2 FQGNSA. V trimming: 5 bases; J trimming: 4 bases; junction bases outside the gene matches: 7. The CDR3 region is CASSPAIAGETQYF. As DNA, the CDR3 is TGTGCCAGCAGCCCGGCGATAGCGGGAGAGACCCAGTACTTC. Together with reference TRBV7-2 and TRBJ2-5, the CDR3 gives the full variable domain: GAGVSQSPSNKVTEKGKDVELRCDPISGHTALYWYRQSLGQGLEFLIYFQGNSAPDKSGLPSDRFSAERTGGSVSTLTIQRTQQEDSAVYLCASSPAIAGETQYFGPGTRLLVL.

J is TRBJ1-2 and V is TRBV6-1; D uncertain. CDR1 and CDR2 (germline): MNHNS, SASEGT. The CDR3 length is 12 residues. V was trimmed by 3 bases and J by 4 bases, leaving 6 bases between them. The CDR3 loop reads CASSDTVYGYTF. In DNA, the CDR3 is TGTGCCAGCAGTGACACGGTCTATGGCTACACCTTC.